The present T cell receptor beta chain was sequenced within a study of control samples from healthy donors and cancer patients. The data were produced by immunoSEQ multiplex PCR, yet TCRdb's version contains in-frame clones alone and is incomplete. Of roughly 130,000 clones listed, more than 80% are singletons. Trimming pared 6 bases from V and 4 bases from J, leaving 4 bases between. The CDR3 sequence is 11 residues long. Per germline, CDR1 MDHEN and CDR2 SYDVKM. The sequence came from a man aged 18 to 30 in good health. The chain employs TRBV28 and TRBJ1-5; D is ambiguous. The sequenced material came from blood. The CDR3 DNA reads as TGTGCCAGCAGCGCTAATCAGCCCCAGCATTTT. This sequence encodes CASSANQPQHF. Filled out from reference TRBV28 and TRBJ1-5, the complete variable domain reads DVKVTQSSRYLVKRTGEKVFLECVQDMDHENMFWYRQDPGLGLRLIYFSYDVKMKEKGDIPEGYSVSREKKERFSLILESASTNQTSMYLCASSANQPQHFGDGTRLSIL.